These 5 T cell receptor beta chains came from one sample sequenced in a study of blood T cell repertoires in COVID-19. TCRdb keeps only in-frame clones here, not all; method: immunoSEQ multiplex PCR. The repertoire holds 250,000 to 300,000 clones, with roughly 85% as singletons. The sample was peripheral blood. Source of these receptors: a woman aged 18 to 35 with acute or convalescent COVID-19.

The J gene is TRBJ2-1, the V gene TRBV6-2 or TRBV6-3, with 10 bases lining up with TRBD2. CDR1 and CDR2 from the germline V gene are MNHEY and SVGEGT. Germline trimming cut 6 bases from V and 5 bases from J; bases unmatched to any gene: 10. The CDR3 extends over 16 amino acids. CDR3 bases: TGTGCCAGCAGCCCCCCGACTAGCGGGTTTGACAATGAGCAGTTCTTC. Its translation is CASSPPTSGFDNEQFF.

The genes are TRBV6-5 and TRBJ2-2, with TRBD2 as a possible D gene (6 bases). Germline CDR1 is MNHEY and CDR2 is SVGAGI. V gave up 2 bases and J gave up 4 bases, with 11 bases separating them. This CDR3 spans 15 amino acids. The CDR3 bases are TGTGCCAGCAGTTACATGCGGGAATTCACCGGGGAGCTGTTTTTT. It codes for CASSYMREFTGELFF.

The gene calls are TRBV2 and TRBJ2-2; 9 bases align to TRBD1. The CDR3 spans 12 residues. Germline V gene data show CDR1 as SNHLY and CDR2 as FYNNEI. Unmatched junction bases numbered 2, after V lost 8 bases and J lost 7 bases. The CDR3 protein is CASGTGFGELFF. The CDR3 DNA reads as TGTGCCAGCGGGACAGGGTTCGGGGAGCTGTTTTTT.

This clone appeared a single time. The chain carries TRBV6-4 and TRBJ2-2; a weak D match, TRBD2 (6 bases). Trimming removed 3 bases from V and 3 bases from J, with 8 bases in between. This CDR3 is 14 amino acids long. The germline gives CDR1 MRHNA, CDR2 SNTAGT. This chain's CDR3 is CASSEGGHTGELFF. CDR3 DNA: TGTGCCAGCAGTGAGGGGGGTCACACCGGGGAGCTGTTTTTT.

This chain uses TRBV2 with TRBJ1-4; D call uncertain. In germline, CDR1 is SNHLY, CDR2 FYNNEI. This CDR3 region has 11 residues. Trimming removed 6 bases at V and 6 bases at J, with 5 bases between. CDR3 region: CASSYHEKLFF. The CDR3 region has the DNA TGTGCCAGCAGCTACCATGAAAAACTGTTTTTT.